The 8 T cell receptor beta chains below come from one sample, sequenced in a study of multiple sclerosis patients with progressive multifocal leukoencephalopathy. Time point: before natalizumab initiation. Only in-frame clones appear in the TCRdb table, and some are missing; sequencing was by immunoSEQ multiplex PCR. The table lists tens of thousands of clones, 90% to 95% of them singletons. The sequencing sample was made of PBMCs. Source of these receptors: a man aged 30 to 39 with multiple sclerosis.

Written as DNA, the CDR3 is TGTGCCAGCAGTTGGGCAGCTCCGAACACTGAAGCTTTCTTT. Its protein product is CASSWAAPNTEAFF. The chain has TRBV27 and TRBJ1-1; no firm D call. Trimming removed 4 bases at V and 1 base at J, with 10 bases between. The CDR3 covers 14 residues. CDR1 MNHEY and CDR2 SMNVEV come from the germline V gene (reference sequence).

The chain uses TRBV4-1 and TRBJ2-6; either TRBD1 or TRBD2 may fit D (5 bases each). The V and J ends lost 0 bases and 0 bases respectively, with 12 bases between them. The CDR3 extends over 18 amino acids. The germline V gene encodes CDR1 MGHRA and CDR2 YSYEKL. CDR3 loop: CASSQDPGTGSGANVLTF. Here the CDR3 DNA reads TGCGCCAGCAGCCAAGATCCCGGGACCGGCTCTGGGGCCAACGTCCTGACTTTC.

J is TRBJ1-5 and V is TRBV10-3, with 8 bases identical to TRBD1. Germline V gene data show CDR1 as ENHRY and CDR2 as SYGVKD. Trimming removed 0 bases from V and 5 bases from J; junction bases left unmatched: 6. CDR3 length: 16 amino acids. CDR3 nucleotide sequence: TGTGCCATCAGTGAGTCGATTGGGACAGGACATCAGCCCCAGCATTTT. Its protein product is CAISESIGTGHQPQHF.

J is TRBJ1-2 and V is TRBV6-5, with unresolved D. The CDR3 contains 14 residues. CDR1 is MNHEY, CDR2 SVGAGI, per germline. V shed 6 bases and J shed 4 bases, with 15 bases lying between them. CDR3 in DNA: TGTGCCAGCAGGGGAGATGGGCAGTCCTATGGCTACACCTTC. This translates into CASRGDGQSYGYTF.

The CDR3 sequence: CASTSGTSGYNEQFF. In nucleotides, the CDR3 is TGTGCCAGCACCTCCGGGACTAGCGGTTACAATGAGCAGTTCTTC. The chain links TRBV27 to TRBJ2-1; 11 nucleotides align to TRBD2. Germline V gene data show CDR1 as MNHEY and CDR2 as SMNVEV (reference sequence). The CDR3 sequence is 15 residues long. V was clipped by 7 bases and J by 4 bases; unmatched bases: 6.

V gene TRBV5-5 combines with J gene TRBJ2-7; D unresolved. Germline lookup yields CDR1 SGHKS and CDR2 YYEKEE (reference sequence). The CDR3 extends over 13 amino acids. V lost 0 bases, J lost 2 bases, and 6 bases lay in between. The DNA of the CDR3 is TGTGCCAGCAGCTTGGGAAGTACCTACGAGCAGTACGTC. Translated: CASSLGSTYEQYV.

This rearrangement joins TRBV2 to TRBJ1-5, with 8 bases matching TRBD1. CDR3 length equals 15 residues. Germline lookup yields CDR1 SNHLY and CDR2 FYNNEI. Trimming at V came to 7 bases and at J to 3 bases, leaving 8 bases not matched to a gene. In DNA, the CDR3 is TGTGCCAGCATAGGGGACAGGAGTGCCAATCAGCCCCAGCATTTT. Amino acid sequence: CASIGDRSANQPQHF.

This clone came up once. The V gene is TRBV4-2, the J gene TRBJ1-5, with D hard to call. The V end was cut by 3 bases, the J end by 7 bases, with 19 bases between. CDR1 is LGHNA and CDR2 is YNFKEQ in the germline V gene. This CDR3 contains 16 residues. The CDR3 is CASSQDAQMSLQPQHF. The CDR3 nucleotides read TGTGCCAGCAGCCAGGATGCCCAGATGTCCCTCCAGCCCCAGCATTTT.